These 9 T cell receptor beta chains were sequenced from one sample in a study of T cells after yellow fever vaccination. TCRdb analysed the 5' RACE reads with MiXCR anew, one entry per CDR3 protein. The repertoire consists of about 320,000 distinct CDR3 sequences, with around 6.8% occurring once and the leading ten covering 15% to 20%. The material sequenced was PBMCs, taken more than 40 days after the first yellow fever vaccination. Receptors originate from a man younger than 30 who received the YFV17D yellow fever vaccine.

This clonotype has ten or more counts. This chain connects TRBV7-6 to TRBJ2-1; TRBD1 matches at 7 bases. Germline lookup yields CDR1 SGHVS and CDR2 FNYEAQ. With V trimmed by 4 bases and J by 4 bases, 1 base remained unmatched. CDR3 length: 13 residues. CDR3 sequence: CASSWGQYNEQFF. CDR3 nucleotides: TGTGCCAGCAGCTGGGGACAGTACAATGAGCAGTTCTTC. The entire variable domain, with the rest obtained from reference TRBV7-6 and TRBJ2-1, is as follows: GAGVSQSPRYKVTKRGQDVALRCDPISGHVSLYWYRQALGQGPEFLTYFNYEAQQDKSGLPNDRFSAERPEGSISTLTIQRTEQRDSAMYRCASSWGQYNEQFFGPGTRLTVL.

This clonotype was found a few times. The chain is built from TRBV5-4 and TRBJ2-3; 10 bases match TRBD1. Trimming at V came to 5 bases and at J to 4 bases, leaving 1 base not matched to a gene. Germline assignment: CDR1 SGHNT and CDR2 YYREEE (reference sequence). The CDR3 length is 13 residues. The DNA for the CDR3 is TGTGCCAGCAGAGGGACAGGGGCAGATACGCAGTATTTT. Its protein is CASRGTGADTQYF. Complete variable domain (other parts from reference TRBV5-4 and TRBJ2-3): ETGVTQSPTHLIKTRGQQVTLRCSSQSGHNTVSWYQQALGQGPQFIFQYYREEENGRGNFPPRFSGLQFPNYSSELNVNALELDDSALYLCASRGTGADTQYFGPGTRLTVL.

The table lists this clonotype with many counts. V and J are TRBV7-9 and TRBJ1-6; 11 bases are a match to TRBD1. Germline V gene sequence: CDR1 SEHNR, CDR2 FQNEAQ (reference sequence). The CDR3 runs to 15 residues. The V and J ends lost 3 bases and 9 bases, in that order; junction bases with no gene match: 4. The DNA for the CDR3 is TGTGCCAGCAGCTTCGGACAGGGGGCAGGTTCACCCCTCCACTTT. Its protein is CASSFGQGAGSPLHF.

This clonotype was detected a few times. The chain's CDR3 is CASSFQRESPLHF. The CDR3 bases are TGTGCCAGCAGTTTCCAACGTGAGTCACCCCTCCACTTT. This chain joins TRBV12-3 or TRBV12-4 and TRBJ1-6; D remains ambiguous. V lost 3 bases to trimming and J lost 10 bases, with 10 bases between them. The CDR3 is 13 amino acids.

This clonotype appeared a few times. The chain uses TRBV2 and TRBJ2-7; a weak D match, TRBD1 (6 bases). Trimming took off 2 bases at V and 3 bases at J, with 14 bases between the two ends. The CDR3 has 15 residues. CDR1 is SNHLY and CDR2 is FYNNEI in the germline V gene. CDR3 sequence reads: CASSEPGQPSYEQYF. Here the CDR3 DNA reads TGTGCCAGCAGTGAACCGGGACAACCGAGCTACGAGCAGTACTTC.

The gene calls are TRBV20-1 and TRBJ2-1; D tentatively fits TRBD1 or TRBD2 (6 bases each). The CDR3 totals 11 residues. Trimming pared 3 bases from V and 12 bases from J, leaving 12 bases between. In germline, CDR1 is DFQATT, CDR2 SNEGSKA (reference sequence). The CDR3 bases are TGCAGTGCTAGGTGGGGGGCCGGGCAGTTCTTC. It codes for CSARWGAGQFF.

This clonotype was counted a few times. The chain employs TRBV4-2 and TRBJ1-2; D is uncertain. The V gene's germline CDR1 is LGHNA and CDR2 YNFKEQ. This CDR3 has 14 residues. The V and J ends lost 3 bases and 0 bases respectively, with 8 bases between them. The CDR3 coding sequence is TGTGCCAGCAGCCACTCATCAGCTAACTATGGCTACACCTTC. Translated, it gives CASSHSSANYGYTF.

The CDR3 nucleotides are TGTGCCAGTAGTATAGGACAGCCTGGAAACACCATATATTTT. Translation gives CASSIGQPGNTIYF. The rearrangement joins TRBV19 to TRBJ1-3; tentatively, D is TRBD1 (5 bases). The CDR3 length is 14 residues. Germline values: CDR1 LNHDA, CDR2 SQIVND (reference sequence). V lost 1 base to trimming and J lost 2 bases, with 6 bases between them.

This clonotype was detected a few times. This chain links TRBV7-6 with TRBJ2-3; D may be TRBD2 (6 bases). Germline-derived CDR1 and CDR2 are SGHVS and FNYEAQ. The CDR3 runs 18 residues. V was cut by 4 bases and J by 0 bases, with 20 bases left in between. CDR3 nucleotides: TGTGCCAGCAGCTGGGGGACTGGGTCCTTTGGGAGCACAGATACGCAGTATTTT. Its translation: CASSWGTGSFGSTDTQYF. The full variable domain, in which reference TRBV7-6 and TRBJ2-3 provide the parts outside the CDR3, is GAGVSQSPRYKVTKRGQDVALRCDPISGHVSLYWYRQALGQGPEFLTYFNYEAQQDKSGLPNDRFSAERPEGSISTLTIQRTEQRDSAMYRCASSWGTGSFGSTDTQYFGPGTRLTVL.